This record looks at one T cell receptor (beta chain) sequence and its context. The data were taken from a study of blood T cell repertoires in COVID-19. Sequenced by immunoSEQ multiplex PCR; TCRdb stores in-frame clones only, minus some. The sample includes 75,000 to 100,000 clones, over 75% of them seen just once. Trimming stripped 0 bases from V and 1 base from J, with 6 bases between. CDR1 and CDR2 from the germline V gene are LGHDT and YNNKEL (reference sequence). CDR3 length: 14 residues. The chain couples TRBV3-1 (or the pseudogene TRBV3-2) to TRBJ1-2; D call uncertain. The TCR originated in a man aged 65-85 years with acute or convalescent COVID-19. Material: peripheral blood. The CDR3 loop reads CASSQDNSNYGYTF. The CDR3 DNA sequence: TGTGCCAGCAGCCAAGATAACAGTAACTATGGCTACACCTTC.